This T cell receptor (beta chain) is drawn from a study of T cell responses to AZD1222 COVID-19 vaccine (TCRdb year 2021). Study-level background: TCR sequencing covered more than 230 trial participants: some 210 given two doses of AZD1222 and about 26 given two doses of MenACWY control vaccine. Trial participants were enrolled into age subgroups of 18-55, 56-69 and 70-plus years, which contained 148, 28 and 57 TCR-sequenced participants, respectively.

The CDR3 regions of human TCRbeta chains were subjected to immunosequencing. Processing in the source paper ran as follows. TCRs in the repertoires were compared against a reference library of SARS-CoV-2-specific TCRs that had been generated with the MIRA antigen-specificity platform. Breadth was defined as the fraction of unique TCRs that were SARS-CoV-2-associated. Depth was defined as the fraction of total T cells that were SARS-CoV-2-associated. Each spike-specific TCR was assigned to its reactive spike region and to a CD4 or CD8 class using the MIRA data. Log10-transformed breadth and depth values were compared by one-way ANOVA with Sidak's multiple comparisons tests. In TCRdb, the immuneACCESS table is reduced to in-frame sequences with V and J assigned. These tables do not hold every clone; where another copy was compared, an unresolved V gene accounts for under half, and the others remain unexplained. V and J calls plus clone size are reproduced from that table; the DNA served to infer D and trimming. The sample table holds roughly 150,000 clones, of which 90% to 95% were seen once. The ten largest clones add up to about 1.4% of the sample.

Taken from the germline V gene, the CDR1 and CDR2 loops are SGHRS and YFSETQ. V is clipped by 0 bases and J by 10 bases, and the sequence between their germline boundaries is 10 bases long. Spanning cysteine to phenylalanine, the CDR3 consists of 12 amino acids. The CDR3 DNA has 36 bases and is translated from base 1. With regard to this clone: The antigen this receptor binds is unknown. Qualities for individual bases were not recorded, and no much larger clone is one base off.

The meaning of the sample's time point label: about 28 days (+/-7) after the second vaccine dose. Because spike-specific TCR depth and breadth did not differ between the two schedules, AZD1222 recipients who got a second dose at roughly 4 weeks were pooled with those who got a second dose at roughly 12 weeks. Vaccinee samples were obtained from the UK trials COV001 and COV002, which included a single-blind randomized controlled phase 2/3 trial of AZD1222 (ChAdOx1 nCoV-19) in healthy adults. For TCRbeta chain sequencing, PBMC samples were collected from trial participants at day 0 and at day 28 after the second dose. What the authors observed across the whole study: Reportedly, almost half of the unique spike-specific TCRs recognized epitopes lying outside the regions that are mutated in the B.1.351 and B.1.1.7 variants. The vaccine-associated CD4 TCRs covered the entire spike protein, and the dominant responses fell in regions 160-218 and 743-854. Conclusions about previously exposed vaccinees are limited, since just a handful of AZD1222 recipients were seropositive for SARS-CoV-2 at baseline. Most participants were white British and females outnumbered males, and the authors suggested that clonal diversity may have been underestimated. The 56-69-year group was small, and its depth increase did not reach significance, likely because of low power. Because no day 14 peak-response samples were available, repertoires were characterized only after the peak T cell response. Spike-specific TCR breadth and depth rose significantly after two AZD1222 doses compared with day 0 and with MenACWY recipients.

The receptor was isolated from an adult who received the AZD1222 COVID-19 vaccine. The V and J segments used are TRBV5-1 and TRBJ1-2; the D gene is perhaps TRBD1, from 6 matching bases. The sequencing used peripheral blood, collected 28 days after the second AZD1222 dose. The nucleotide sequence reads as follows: TGCGCCAGCAGCTTGGACAGGGCAGACTACACCTTC. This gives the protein CASSLDRADYTF.